A selection of T cell receptor beta chains follows, all from one sample in a study of technical replicates of blood from several donors. Measured with immunoSEQ multiplex PCR; TCRdb has only the in-frame clones, and not every one. The sample yields 85,000 or so clones, approximately 95% seen once. What was sequenced was T cells isolated from PBMCs. Receptor source: a human donor in good health. The CDR3 runs from the conserved cysteine through the conserved F or W. D genes are given only for firm matches. Size is omitted from some rows. Given values are once, few, many or a class for expanded clones.

>NA|NA|TRBJ1-1|TRBV5-4
CASSLGGEGDTEAFF
TGTGCCAGCAGCCTGGGTGGGGAAGGGGACACTGAAGCTTTCTTT
>NA|NA|TRBJ2-6|TRBV5-1
CASSTQGAGANVLTF
TGCGCCAGCAGCACCCAGGGTGCCGGGGCCAACGTCCTGACTTTC
>TRBD1|NA|TRBJ1-2|TRBV6-5
CASSWGTGSYTF
TGTGCCAGCAGTTGGGGGACAGGGTCCTACACCTTC
>NA|few|TRBJ1-1|TRBV10-1
CASSDRVTEAFF
TGCGCCAGCAGTGACAGGGTTACTGAAGCTTTCTTT
>TRBD1|NA|TRBJ1-5|TRBV6-5
CASSHRGWQPQHF
TGTGCCAGCAGCCACAGGGGATGGCAGCCCCAGCATTTT
>TRBD1|NA|TRBJ2-5|TRBV5-1
CASQGQPQETQYF
TGCGCCAGTCAGGGACAGCCCCAAGAGACCCAGTACTTC
>TRBD2|NA|TRBJ2-3|TRBV5-1
CASSLGSGGGTDTQYF
TGCGCCAGCAGCTTGGGTAGCGGGGGGGGCACAGATACGCAGTATTTT
>NA|NA|TRBJ2-5|TRBV29-1
CSVEDRNSQETQYF
TGCAGCGTTGAAGATCGAAACAGCCAAGAGACCCAGTACTTC
>TRBD2|NA|TRBJ2-1|TRBV7-9
CASSSLAGGAPRFF
TGTGCCAGCAGCTCCCTAGCGGGGGGGGCTCCCCGGTTCTTC
>NA|NA|TRBJ2-5|TRBV5-1
CASSLVDRTALGAQYF
TGCGCCAGCAGCTTGGTAGATCGGACAGCTCTAGGGGCCCAGTACTTC
>TRBD1|NA|TRBJ1-2|TRBV10-3
CAISESGTGGLPPNYGYTF
TGTGCCATCAGTGAGTCGGGGACAGGGGGCCTCCCCCCTAACTATGGCTACACCTTC
>NA|NA|TRBJ1-2|TRBV7-9
CAVQSKDYGYTF
TGTGCCGTACAGAGTAAGGATTATGGCTACACCTTC
>NA|NA|TRBJ2-3|TRBV9
CASRSGDTQYF
TGTGCCAGCAGATCAGGAGATACGCAGTATTTT
>NA|NA|TRBJ2-7|TRBV28
CASSLGFWTIREQYF
TGTGCCAGCAGTTTAGGGTTTTGGACTATCCGCGAGCAGTACTTC
>NA|NA|TRBJ2-7|TRBV4-2
CASSQDSSEIFYEQYF
TGTGCCAGCAGCCAAGATAGTAGCGAGATTTTCTACGAGCAGTACTTC
>TRBD2|once|TRBJ2-7|TRBV28
CASSSRTSGRWEQYF
TGTGCCAGCAGCTCGCGGACTAGCGGGAGGTGGGAGCAGTACTTC
>NA|NA|TRBJ1-1|TRBV19
CASSIGSLNTEAFF
TGTGCCAGTAGTATAGGCAGTCTGAACACTGAAGCTTTCTTT
>TRBD1|NA|TRBJ2-7|TRBV7-7
CASSCLGTALYQYF
TGTGCCAGCAGCTGCCTAGGGACAGCCTTGTATCAGTACTTC
>NA|NA|TRBJ1-2|TRBV6-5
CASSYRPGRYGYTF
TGTGCCAGCAGTTACCGCCCGGGAAGGTATGGCTACACCTTC
>NA|NA|TRBJ2-2|TRBV29-1
CSVATGSTGTGELFF
TGCAGCGTTGCCACAGGGAGTACGGGTACCGGGGAGCTGTTTTTT
>NA|NA|TRBJ1-1|TRBV6-4
CASRRSSGTANTEAFF
TGTGCCAGCAGACGTTCTTCGGGAACGGCGAACACTGAAGCTTTCTTT
>TRBD2|NA|TRBJ2-1|TRBV5-1
CASSLTSGRFDEQFF
TGCGCCAGCAGCTTGACTAGCGGGAGGTTCGATGAGCAGTTCTTC
>TRBD2|NA|TRBJ2-2|TRBV7-9
CGDSGTYTGELFF
TGTGGGGATAGCGGGACCTACACCGGGGAGCTGTTTTTT
>TRBD2|NA|TRBJ2-3|TRBV29-1
CSVGLAGGPDTQYF
TGCAGCGTGGGACTAGCGGGAGGGCCAGATACGCAGTATTTT
>TRBD1|NA|TRBJ2-7|TRBV5-6
CASSLAVQGAAYEQYF
TGTGCCAGCAGCTTGGCCGTTCAGGGGGCGGCCTACGAGCAGTACTTC
>TRBD1|once|TRBJ1-5|TRBV18
CASSSTGGLNQPQHF
TGTGCCAGCTCATCCACAGGGGGCTTGAATCAGCCCCAGCATTTT
>TRBD1|NA|TRBJ2-1|TRBV19
CASRDRDRGNNEQFF
TGTGCCAGCCGTGACCGGGACAGGGGGAACAATGAGCAGTTCTTC
>NA|NA|TRBJ2-7|TRBV6-6
CASSGTSYEQYF
TGTGCCAGCAGCGGGACTTCCTACGAGCAGTACTTC
>NA|NA|TRBJ1-2|TRBV28
CASSLGQAYGYTF
TGTGCCAGCAGTTTAGGCCAGGCCTATGGCTACACCTTC
>TRBD1|NA|TRBJ1-1|TRBV6-6
CASSYPEQGAGTEAFF
TGTGCCAGCAGTTACCCGGAACAGGGGGCTGGCACTGAAGCTTTCTTT
>TRBD1|NA|TRBJ1-5|TRBV19
CASGGQGGYQPQHF
TGTGCCAGCGGGGGACAGGGGGGATATCAGCCCCAGCATTTT
>TRBD1|NA|TRBJ2-5|TRBV5-6
CASSLPGQGIQETQYF
TGTGCCAGCAGCTTACCGGGACAGGGGATTCAAGAGACCCAGTACTTC
>NA|NA|TRBJ2-7|TRBV7-9
CASSPTFGVRDIHYEQYF
TGTGCCAGCAGCCCGACTTTTGGGGTCCGGGACATACACTACGAGCAGTACTTC
>NA|NA|TRBJ1-2|TRBV30
CAWSVLGGGYTF
TGTGCCTGGAGTGTATTGGGGGGTGGCTACACCTTC
>NA|NA|TRBJ2-3|TRBV5-1
CASSLVASRTDTQYF
TGCGCCAGCAGCTTGGTTGCTAGCAGAACAGATACGCAGTATTTT
>NA|NA|TRBJ1-3|TRBV19
CASEALSSGNTIYF
TGTGCCAGTGAGGCGTTGAGCTCTGGAAACACCATATATTTT
>TRBD1|NA|TRBJ1-2|TRBV25-1
CASSLGQGRHGYTF
TGTGCCAGCAGTCTGGGACAGGGGCGCCATGGCTACACCTTC
>NA|NA|TRBJ2-7|TRBV5-6
CASSPEVSREQYF
TGTGCCAGCAGCCCTGAAGTCTCCCGGGAGCAGTACTTC
>NA|NA|TRBJ1-6|TRBV18
CASSPRTDSPLHF
TGTGCCAGCTCACCGCGGACAGATTCACCCCTCCACTTT